This T cell receptor (beta chain) was sequenced during a study of Graves' ophthalmopathy and Graves' hyperthyroidism. Background on the study: Hyperthyroidism is called stable when no ophthalmopathy develops within 18 months of follow-up.

TCR beta CDR3 amplification used RNA transcripts. Investigators did first-round RT-PCR with HTBI primers, then second-round multiplex PCR. One entry per CDR3 protein results from TCRdb running MiXCR on the multiplex PCR reads. The table lists about 1.2 million distinct CDR3 sequences, 35% to 40% of them singletons. The sequence came from an adult man with Graves' hyperthyroidism. Sequenced sample: peripheral blood or thyroid tissue (not recorded which).

The CDR3 coding sequence is TGTGCCACCAAAAGGGATTTGGGAGAGCAGTACTTC. It specifies CATKRDLGEQYF. This chain joins TRBV7-9 and TRBJ2-7; unclear D gene. There are 12 residues in the CDR3. V was cut by 10 bases and J by 7 bases, with 17 bases left in between. Germline CDR1 and CDR2: SEHNR and FQNEAQ (reference sequence).